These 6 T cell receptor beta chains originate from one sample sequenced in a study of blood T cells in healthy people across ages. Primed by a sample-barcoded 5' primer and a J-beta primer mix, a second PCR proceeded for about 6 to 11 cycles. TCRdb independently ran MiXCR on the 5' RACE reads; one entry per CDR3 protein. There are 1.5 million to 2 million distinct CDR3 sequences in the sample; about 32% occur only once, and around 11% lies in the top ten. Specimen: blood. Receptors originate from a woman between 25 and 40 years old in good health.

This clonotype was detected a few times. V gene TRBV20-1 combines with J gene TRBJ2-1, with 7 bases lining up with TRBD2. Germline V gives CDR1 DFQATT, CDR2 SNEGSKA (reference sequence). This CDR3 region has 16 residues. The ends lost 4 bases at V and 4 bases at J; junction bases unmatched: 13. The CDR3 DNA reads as TGCAGTGCTAACGGGGCTGGGACTAACCTTTACAATGAGCAGTTCTTC. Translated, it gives CSANGAGTNLYNEQFF.

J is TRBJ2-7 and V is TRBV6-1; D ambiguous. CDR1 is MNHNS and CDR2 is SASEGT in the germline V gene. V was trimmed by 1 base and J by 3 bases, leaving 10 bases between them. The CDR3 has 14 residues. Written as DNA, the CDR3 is TGTGCCAGCAGTGAAGAGCAGGATCTCTACGAGCAGTACTTC. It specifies CASSEEQDLYEQYF.

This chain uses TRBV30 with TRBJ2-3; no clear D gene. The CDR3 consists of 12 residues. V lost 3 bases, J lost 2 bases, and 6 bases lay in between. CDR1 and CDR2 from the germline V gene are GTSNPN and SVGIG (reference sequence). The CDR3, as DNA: TGTGCCTGGAGAGACAACACAGATACGCAGTATTTT. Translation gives CAWRDNTDTQYF. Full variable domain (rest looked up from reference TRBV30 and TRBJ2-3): SQTIHQWPATLVQPVGSPLSLECTVEGTSNPNLYWYRQAAGRGLQLLFYSVGIGQISSEVPQNLSASRPQDRQFILSSKKLLLSDSGFYLCAWRDNTDTQYFGPGTRLTVL.

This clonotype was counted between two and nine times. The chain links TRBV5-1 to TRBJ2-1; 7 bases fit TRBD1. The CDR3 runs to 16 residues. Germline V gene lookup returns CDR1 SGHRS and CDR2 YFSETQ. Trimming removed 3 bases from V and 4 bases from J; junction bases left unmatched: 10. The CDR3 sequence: CASSYYTGDRYNEQFF. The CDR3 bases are TGCGCCAGCAGCTACTATACAGGGGATAGGTACAATGAGCAGTTCTTC. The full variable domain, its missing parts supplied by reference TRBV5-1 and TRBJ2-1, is KAGVTQTPRYLIKTRGQQVTLSCSPISGHRSVSWYQQTPGQGLQFLFEYFSETQRNKGNFPGRFSGRQFSNSRSEMNVSTLELGDSALYLCASSYYTGDRYNEQFFGPGTRLTVL.

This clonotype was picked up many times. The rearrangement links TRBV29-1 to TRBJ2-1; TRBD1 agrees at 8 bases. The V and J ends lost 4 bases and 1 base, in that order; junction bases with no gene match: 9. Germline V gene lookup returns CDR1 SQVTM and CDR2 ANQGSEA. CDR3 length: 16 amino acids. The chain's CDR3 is CSVVETGGESYNEQFF. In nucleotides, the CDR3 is TGCAGCGTTGTGGAAACAGGGGGAGAATCCTACAATGAGCAGTTCTTC.

The chain's CDR3 is CSANRQGVGDGYTF. The CDR3 coding sequence is TGCAGTGCGAATCGACAGGGGGTAGGGGATGGCTACACCTTC. The chain combines TRBV20-1 with TRBJ1-2; 9 bases map to TRBD1. J gave up 6 bases and V 6 bases, and 11 bases lay outside the gene matches. The CDR3 runs 14 residues. Germline V gene sequence: CDR1 DFQATT, CDR2 SNEGSKA (reference sequence).